Listed below are T cell receptor beta chains from one sample, sequenced in a study of T-cell memory formation after mild COVID-19. TCRdb ran MiXCR on the 5' RACE reads and lists one entry per CDR3 protein. The top ten clones hold roughly 24% of a sample with some 200,000 distinct CDR3 sequences, 20% to 25% of them seen once. Specimen: PBMCs or a T cell subset sorted from them (not recorded which). These TCRs come from an adult woman who had mild COVID-19 (a few samples of this study predate the infection). Cell type and time point are not known. Both conserved end residues are part of each CDR3. Each record gives: D gene, V gene, clone size, J gene, CDR3 DNA, CDR3 protein. A D gene is named only where the DNA matches it firmly. Where a row states a size, it is once, few, many or the class of an expanded clone; other rows omit it.

>TRBD2|TRBV4-2|.|TRBJ2-3
TGTGCCAGCAGCCACCCTCCCGGGGGCCTTAGCGGGACCGGGGCAGATACGCAGTATTTT
CASSHPPGGLSGTGADTQYF
>TRBD1|TRBV12-3/TRBV12-4|.|TRBJ2-4
TGTGCCAGCAGTTTGTCCGACAGGGGAGCGGAAAACATTCAGTACTTC
CASSLSDRGAENIQYF
>.|TRBV4-1|few|TRBJ1-1
TGCGCCAGCAGCCCTCCGGGGGCTATGAACACTGAAGCTTTCTTT
CASSPPGAMNTEAFF
>TRBD2|TRBV6-2/TRBV6-3|few|TRBJ2-7
TGTGCCAGCAGTTACTCCCCATTGGGGGGGGATAGCGGCAGCTACGAGCAGTACTTC
CASSYSPLGGDSGSYEQYF
>.|TRBV15|few|TRBJ2-1
TGTGCCACCAGCAGAGTCAAGGGAAGAGCGGGTTCCTACAATGAGCAGTTCTTC
CATSRVKGRAGSYNEQFF
>.|TRBV15|few|TRBJ1-1
TGTGCCACCAGAAGGGCCCTGAACACTGAAGCTTTCTTT
CATRRALNTEAFF
>.|TRBV12-3/TRBV12-4|many|TRBJ2-5
TGTGCCAGCAGTCCGACCGGGGGAGGAGAGACCCAGTACTTC
CASSPTGGGETQYF
>TRBD1|TRBV4-1|few|TRBJ2-7
TGCGCCAGCAGCCTTGGGACAGGGGAATCCTACGAGCAGTACTTC
CASSLGTGESYEQYF
>.|TRBV9|.|TRBJ2-1
TGTGCCAGCAGCTTCGGGGGAGGGGGCAATGAGCAGTTCTTC
CASSFGGGGNEQFF
>TRBD2|TRBV6-5|once|TRBJ2-1
TGTGCCAGCAGCCACGGGACTAGCGGGGGGGAGCAGTTCTTC
CASSHGTSGGEQFF
>TRBD1|TRBV19|few|TRBJ1-5
TGTGCCAGTAGGGGACAGGGGAATCAGCCCCAGCATTTT
CASRGQGNQPQHF
>.|TRBV12-3/TRBV12-4|few|TRBJ2-1
TGTGCCAGCAGTTTAATAGCGGACTACAATGAGCAGTTCTTC
CASSLIADYNEQFF
>TRBD2|TRBV4-1|.|TRBJ2-3
TGCGCCAGCAGCTTCCGGCTAGCGGGAGAAGATACGCAGTATTTT
CASSFRLAGEDTQYF
>.|TRBV6-4|few|TRBJ1-1
TGTGCCAGCAGTGTAACGGGGGAGAACACTGAAGCTTTCTTT
CASSVTGENTEAFF